This T cell receptor beta chain was identified in a study of graft-versus-host responses after intestinal transplantation. Study in general: Every recipient underwent anti-thymocyte globulin induction, then tacrolimus and steroids for two to four years. The study's findings and limits: When patients had graft-donor T cell macrochimerism, their allografts held high graft-versus-host to host-versus-graft clonal ratios. Recipient marrow contained GvH clones, some of which appeared first in ileum or blood. Early post-transplant declines in HvG were associated with peak levels of circulating GvH clones.

Points on this clone: What it recognizes is unknown.

The repertoire was sequenced with immunoSEQ multiplex PCR; TCRdb's copy has only in-frame clones and lacks some. This sample has over 100,000 clones, with approximately 93% found just once. Germline V gives CDR1 KGHSH, CDR2 LQKENI. V lost 3 bases, J lost 6 bases, and 12 bases lay in between. The CDR3 length is 14 residues. The sequencing used unstimulated CD8+ T cells sorted from spleen or lymph node cells, collected before transplant. The V call is TRBV18, the J call TRBJ1-5; D gene unclear. This clonotype was obtained from a human donor who was the organ donor for an intestinal transplant. The DNA of the CDR3 is TGTGCCAGCTCACCGGTCAGGCTGGGTCAGCCCCAGCATTTT. Its protein is CASSPVRLGQPQHF.